Shown below are 10 T cell receptor beta chains from a single sample sequenced in a study of cytotoxic CD8 clonotypes in ibrutinib-treated CLL. Libraries were prepared by immunoSEQ multiplex PCR; TCRdb keeps only in-frame clonotypes and omits some of them. This sample carries some 200,000 clones, 70% to 75% of them seen once, and the ten largest clones take approximately 6.3%. This specimen was PBMCs, taken after 12 months of ibrutinib treatment. Receptors were obtained from a human donor with chronic lymphocytic leukemia.

The chain recombines TRBV30 with TRBJ2-3; D assignment may be TRBD1 or TRBD2 (6 bases each). Germline assignment: CDR1 GTSNPN and CDR2 SVGIG (reference sequence). This CDR3 has 14 residues. Trimming took off 4 bases at V and 2 bases at J, with 13 bases between the two ends. The CDR3 here is CAWTRGLYTDTQYF. The CDR3, as DNA: TGTGCCTGGACCCGGGGGCTCTACACAGATACGCAGTATTTT.

The V and J genes are TRBV4-2 and TRBJ2-7; tentatively, D is TRBD2 (6 bases). The CDR3 has 14 residues. The germline gives CDR1 LGHNA, CDR2 YNFKEQ. Trimming cost V 4 bases and J 0 bases, with 10 bases left between them. The CDR3 DNA reads as TGTGCCAGCAGCCCGGGGGAAACCTCCTACGAGCAGTACTTC. It encodes CASSPGETSYEQYF.

This chain connects TRBV7-6 to TRBJ1-4; perhaps TRBD1 as D (5 bases). Deletions cut 8 bases from V and 6 bases from J, with 13 bases between. Germline lookup yields CDR1 SGHVS and CDR2 FNYEAQ. This CDR3 contains 13 residues. CDR3 loop: CASGTWGDEKLFF. In DNA form, the CDR3 reads TGTGCCAGCGGGACCTGGGGGGATGAAAAACTGTTTTTT.

This chain links TRBV30 with TRBJ1-5; 9 positions match TRBD1. The CDR3 is made up of 16 amino acids. CDR1 GTSNPN and CDR2 SVGIG come from the germline V gene (reference sequence). Germline trimming cut 2 bases from V and 0 bases from J; bases unmatched to any gene: 5. The CDR3 coding sequence is TGTGCCTGGAGTCTGGGGACAGGGTATAGCAATCAGCCCCAGCATTTT. Protein sequence: CAWSLGTGYSNQPQHF.

This chain connects TRBV19 to TRBJ2-1; 7 bases are a match to TRBD1. Trimming took 6 bases from V and 0 from J; bases not matched to a gene: 5. Per the germline V gene, CDR1 is LNHDA and CDR2 is SQIVND (reference sequence). The CDR3 consists of 15 residues. CDR3 sequence: CASRGTVNSYNEQFF. CDR3 nucleotides: TGTGCCAGTAGGGGGACAGTAAACTCCTACAATGAGCAGTTCTTC.

The rearrangement joins TRBV27 to TRBJ2-7; D is perhaps TRBD1 or TRBD2 (5 bases each). V dropped 7 bases and J dropped 3 bases, with 13 bases sitting between them. The germline CDR1 and CDR2 sequences are MNHEY and SMNVEV (reference sequence). The CDR3 sequence is 13 residues long. CDR3 region: CASTGTSDYEQYF. CDR3 in DNA: TGTGCCAGCACCGGGACCTCCGACTACGAGCAGTACTTC.

Details on this clone: A much more abundant neighbour one base away suggests this may be a read error. The same CDR3 is also encoded by other DNA sequences in this sample. The V call is TRBV12-5, the J call TRBJ2-7; tentative D call: TRBD2 (7 bases). The CDR3 is 13 residues long. Germline V gene data show CDR1 as LGHNT and CDR2 as FRNRAP. CDR3 DNA sequence: TGTGCTAGTGGGTTGGGGGGGGCGAGGGAGCAGTACTTC. Translation: CASGLGGAREQYF.

Note on this clone: Other DNA sequences of this sample code for an identical CDR3. CDR3 DNA sequence: TGTGCCAGCAGTTACTCTAGTGAGCAGTTCTTC. Protein: CASSYSSEQFF. The chain joins TRBV6-6 to TRBJ2-1; D is ambiguous. Germline lookup yields CDR1 MNHNY and CDR2 SVGAGI (reference sequence). This CDR3 has 11 residues. V was clipped by 0 bases and J by 9 bases, with 3 bases between them.

The chain couples TRBV29-1 to TRBJ1-2; 9 positions agree with TRBD1. With 6 bases clipped from V and 3 bases from J, the junction kept 11 bases outside the gene matches. The CDR3 loop spans 15 amino acids. Germline lookup yields CDR1 SQVTM and CDR2 ANQGSEA. CDR3 bases: TGCAGCGTGGCGGGACAGGGAACTAACTACTATGGCTACACCTTC. Translation: CSVAGQGTNYYGYTF.

The V and J genes are TRBV30 and TRBJ1-4, with 9 bases aligning to TRBD1. The V gene end was trimmed by 3 bases and the J gene end by 8 bases; junction bases not matched to a gene: 7. This CDR3 has 14 residues. The V gene's germline CDR1 is GTSNPN and CDR2 SVGIG (reference sequence). CDR3 protein: CAWRWGTGQEKLFF. Here the CDR3 DNA reads TGTGCCTGGAGATGGGGGACAGGGCAAGAAAAACTGTTTTTT.